The 15 T cell receptor beta chains listed next were all sequenced from one sample in a study of blood T cells in healthy people across ages. PCR was performed a second time for 7 to 11 cycles using a sample-barcoded 5' primer and a J-beta primer mix. TCRdb redid the calling of the 5' RACE reads with MiXCR, one entry per CDR3 protein. Among some 1.5 million distinct CDR3 sequences listed, 28% were seen once. The specimen sequenced was blood. The receptors stem from a woman between 25 and 40 years old in good health.

The rearrangement uses TRBV5-1 and TRBJ1-1; D not certain. Germline CDR1 is SGHRS and CDR2 is YFSETQ. This CDR3 has 13 amino acids. Trimming shortened V by 0 bases and J by 8 bases, and 11 bases separated the two germline ends. This CDR3 reads CASSLDIGLEAFF. In nucleotides, the CDR3 is TGCGCCAGCAGCTTGGATATCGGGCTGGAAGCTTTCTTT.

This clonotype was observed a few times. V is TRBV12-3 or TRBV12-4 and J is TRBJ1-5; D gene uncertain. The CDR3 is 15 amino acids. V was pared by 6 bases and J by 0 bases, with 12 bases between. This CDR3 reads CASSRRGNSNQPQHF. The DNA of the CDR3 is TGTGCCAGCAGCAGGCGGGGAAATAGCAATCAGCCCCAGCATTTT.

This clonotype was observed a few times. The chain is built from TRBV7-2 and TRBJ2-3, with 9 bases fitting TRBD2. V dropped 6 bases and J dropped 4; count of bases not matched to a gene: 8. Germline V gene lookup returns CDR1 SGHTA and CDR2 FQGNSA. The CDR3 contains 15 residues. CDR3 protein: CASSFTSGLADTQYF. The CDR3 DNA reads as TGTGCCAGCAGTTTCACTAGCGGGCTCGCAGATACGCAGTATTTT.

This chain links TRBV30 with TRBJ1-1; perhaps TRBD1 as D (5 bases). Trimming cost V 6 bases and J 3 bases, with 11 bases left between them. The germline V gene has CDR1 GTSNPN and CDR2 SVGIG (reference sequence). The CDR3 sequence is 12 residues long. CDR3 residues: CACSDSYTEAFF. CDR3 coding DNA: TGTGCCTGTTCCGACAGTTACACTGAAGCTTTCTTT.

The gene calls are TRBV29-1 and TRBJ2-1, with unresolved D. This CDR3 comprises 13 residues. Per germline, CDR1 SQVTM and CDR2 ANQGSEA. Trimming left V 7 bases short and J 7 bases short, with 17 bases between. CDR3 in DNA: TGCAGCGCCCGGCGTCGCATTTCTAATGAGCAGTTCTTC. Residues: CSARRRISNEQFF.

This clonotype was picked up one time. The genes are TRBV7-2 and TRBJ2-3; TRBD2 matches 12 bases. The CDR3 is made up of 14 amino acids. V lost 10 bases, J lost 4 bases, and 6 bases stayed unmatched. CDR1 is SGHTA and CDR2 is FQGNSA in the germline V gene. The chain's CDR3 is CATKLAGGPDTQYF. DNA of the CDR3: TGTGCCACCAAACTAGCGGGGGGCCCAGATACGCAGTATTTT.

The CDR3 reads CASFPSRGRTEAFF. CDR3 sequence (DNA): TGTGCCAGCTTTCCCAGTCGGGGGCGGACTGAAGCTTTCTTT. The chain carries TRBV28 and TRBJ1-1; possibly TRBD1 for D (6 bases). The CDR3 sequence is 14 residues long. V lost 8 bases and J lost 5, with 18 bases in between. Germline CDR1 is MDHEN and CDR2 is SYDVKM.

The V gene is TRBV29-1, the J gene TRBJ2-3; 7 nucleotides agree with TRBD1. Germline-derived CDR1 and CDR2 are SQVTM and ANQGSEA. V was pared by 1 base and J by 3 bases, with 10 bases of the junction left unmatched. The CDR3 covers 16 residues. CDR3 nucleotides: TGCAGCGTTGAAGGCCGCCGGGACAGCGAGACAGATACGCAGTATTTT. Translation: CSVEGRRDSETDTQYF.

The chain recombines TRBV11-2 with TRBJ2-7; D not resolved. Trimming removed 2 bases at V and 5 bases at J, with 10 bases between. The CDR3 has 13 residues. Looked up from germline, CDR1 is SGHAT and CDR2 is FQNNGV. CDR3 DNA sequence: TGTGCCAGCAGCTTAAGGGTTACCCACGAGCAGTACTTC. Translated: CASSLRVTHEQYF.

This clonotype was observed at least ten times. The chain employs TRBV6-6 and TRBJ2-7, with 11 bases matching TRBD2. The CDR3 runs 13 residues. Germline CDR1 reads MNHNY; CDR2 reads SVGAGI (reference sequence). V lost 6 bases, J lost 12 bases, and 10 bases stayed unmatched. The CDR3 reads CASSQPGLAVWYF. The CDR3 nucleotides are TGTGCCAGCAGCCAGCCGGGACTAGCGGTGTGGTACTTC.

This chain links TRBV5-1 with TRBJ2-1; a weak D match, TRBD2 (5 bases). Trimming left V 0 bases short and J 2 bases short, with 12 bases between. The CDR3 extends over 16 amino acids. The germline CDR1 and CDR2 sequences are SGHRS and YFSETQ. CDR3 residues: CASSLGPGLTYNEQFF. CDR3 nucleotide sequence: TGCGCCAGCAGCTTGGGCCCCGGACTTACCTACAATGAGCAGTTCTTC.

This clonotype was counted many times. The chain has TRBV7-9 and TRBJ2-7; no reliable D call. This CDR3 spans 14 amino acids. V dropped 0 bases and J dropped 3 bases, with 9 bases sitting between them. Per the germline V gene, CDR1 is SEHNR and CDR2 is FQNEAQ (reference sequence). The CDR3 protein is CASSLASSGYEQYF. CDR3 sequence (DNA): TGTGCCAGCAGCTTAGCTAGTAGTGGCTACGAGCAGTACTTC.

The J gene is TRBJ2-3, the V gene TRBV12-3 or TRBV12-4; 7 bases align to TRBD2. Losses at the gene ends were 2 bases for V and 6 bases for J; bases not matched to a gene: 20. The CDR3 is 19 residues long. The CDR3 DNA reads as TGTGCCAGCAGTTTAATCGTCGGGGGGAGGGGCGGACGGGCGGATACGCAGTATTTT. It specifies CASSLIVGGRGGRADTQYF.

V gene TRBV29-1 combines with J gene TRBJ1-5, with D possibly TRBD1 on 6 matching bases. The CDR3 has 15 residues. Germline CDR1 and CDR2: SQVTM and ANQGSEA. The V gene lost 5 bases and the J gene lost 0 bases, with 14 bases spanning the gap. Written as DNA, the CDR3 is TGCAGCGTTAGGTACAGGGCAGATAGCAATCAGCCCCAGCATTTT. This encodes CSVRYRADSNQPQHF.

The CDR3 region is CASSLVGQVSTDTQYF. CDR3 DNA sequence: TGCGCCAGCAGCTTGGTTGGACAGGTCAGCACAGATACGCAGTATTTT. This chain uses TRBV5-1 with TRBJ2-3; 7 bases match TRBD1. The CDR3 is 16 amino acids. The trim removed 0 bases at V and 0 bases at J, leaving 4 bases unmatched. Germline values: CDR1 SGHRS, CDR2 YFSETQ. Using reference TRBV5-1 and TRBJ2-3 for the parts outside the CDR3, the full variable domain is KAGVTQTPRYLIKTRGQQVTLSCSPISGHRSVSWYQQTPGQGLQFLFEYFSETQRNKGNFPGRFSGRQFSNSRSEMNVSTLELGDSALYLCASSLVGQVSTDTQYFGPGTRLTVL.